In its sample, the clone carrying this T cell receptor (beta chain) was seen a few times. HTBI primers from iRepertoire and Arm-PCR of CDR3 regions yielded the TCR beta libraries. A single record per CDR3 protein comes from TCRdb applying MiXCR to the multiplex PCR reads. Here the sample spans about 420,000 distinct CDR3 sequences, over 15% being singletons. These data belong to a study of regulatory T cells in long-lasting Graves disease. Germline V gives CDR1 MNHEY, CDR2 SMNVEV (reference sequence). The ends were cut back, 1 base at V and 7 bases at J, with 8 bases in the middle. The CDR3 has 14 amino acids. Time point given: newly diagnosed GD, antithyroid drugs for less than 3 months. With RNA extracted from PBMCs as input, the TCR library was made. The EDTA tubes were filled with about 10 milliliters of drawn peripheral blood. This same sample was also taken into another study, of T cells in Graves' hyperthyroidism and ophthalmopathy.

The chain combines TRBV27 with TRBJ1-6, with D uncertain. This receptor was identified in a woman under 30 with Graves disease. Sequencing was performed on peripheral blood mononuclear cells (PBMCs), taken at new diagnosis, from a patient treated with antithyroid drugs. CDR3 coding DNA: TGTGCCAGCAGTTTATATCGGGGAAATTCACCCCTCCACTTT. This encodes CASSLYRGNSPLHF.